What follows are 24 T cell receptor beta chains derived from one specimen sequenced in a study of monozygotic twins with inflammatory bowel disease. Each CDR3 protein gets one entry in TCRdb, which reprocessed the 5' RACE reads and gives no DNA. The sample totals approximately 390,000 distinct CDR3 sequences; its top ten clones hold around 2.5%. The sample was blood. All receptors come from a human donor with ulcerative colitis or Crohn's disease, or a healthy co-twin of an affected twin (not recorded which).

The V and J genes are TRBV7-9 and TRBJ2-5; as DNA is missing, the TRBD1 call by TCRdb cannot be tested. This CDR3 is 14 amino acids long. CDR1 and CDR2 from the germline V gene are SEHNR and FQNEAQ (reference sequence). CDR3: CASSYTTGRETQYF.

The V call is TRBV14, the J call TRBJ2-2; the TCRdb call, TRBD1, lacks DNA for checking. Germline V lookup: CDR1 SGHDN, CDR2 FVKESK. This CDR3 comprises 13 residues. CDR3 protein: CASSQARAGELFF.

The chain employs TRBV5-1 and TRBJ2-2. The CDR3 covers 12 residues. Germline CDR1 is SGHRS and CDR2 is YFSETQ. This CDR3 is CASSQLTGELFF.

The rearrangement uses TRBV11-1 and TRBJ2-7; TCRdb's assignment of TRBD1 cannot be checked, as there is no DNA. This CDR3 comprises 13 residues. Germline V CDR1 and CDR2: SGHAT, FQDESV (reference sequence). CDR3 region: CASSLTPQGEQYF.

The chain combines TRBV7-9 with TRBJ2-5; without DNA, the TCRdb call of TRBD2 cannot be checked. The V gene's germline CDR1 is SEHNR and CDR2 FQNEAQ (reference sequence). The CDR3 consists of 16 residues. CDR3 sequence: CASSLSLPEGAETQYF.

This sequence joins TRBV6-1 and TRBJ1-1; TCRdb calls TRBD1, which cannot be checked without DNA. The CDR3 sequence is 15 residues long. Germline V gene sequence: CDR1 MNHNS, CDR2 SASEGT. The CDR3 here is CASSDQQDPVLEAFF.

The chain links TRBV4-1 to TRBJ1-3. Per germline, CDR1 MGHRA and CDR2 YSYEKL. The CDR3 totals 16 residues. The CDR3 loop is CASSQEVFSSGNTIYF.

The CDR3: CATSDRGDGNIQYF. This chain uses TRBV24-1 with TRBJ2-4; TCRdb's D call, TRBD1, is unchecked because there is no DNA. The CDR3 runs 14 residues. In germline, CDR1 is KGHDR, CDR2 SFDVKD.

The chain joins TRBV3-1 to TRBJ1-4. Germline-derived CDR1 and CDR2 are LGHDT and YNNKEL (reference sequence). This CDR3 has 13 residues. The CDR3 protein is CASSQGWDGKLFF.

The chain links TRBV27 to TRBJ1-2; checking the TCRdb D call of TRBD1 is not possible without DNA. The V gene's germline CDR1 is MNHEY and CDR2 SMNVEV (reference sequence). This CDR3 has 16 amino acids. CDR3 sequence reads: CASSQNVGAVYYGYTF.

V usage is TRBV7-2 and J usage is TRBJ1-1; TCRdb's D call of TRBD1 is untestable without DNA. CDR1 is SGHTA, CDR2 FQGNSA, per germline. The CDR3 contains 15 residues. CDR3 region: CASSLGGRRYTEAFF.

This sequence joins TRBV7-6 and TRBJ2-1; TCRdb indicates TRBD1, and absent DNA this call remains unverified. The CDR3 totals 17 residues. Germline V gene lookup returns CDR1 SGHVS and CDR2 FNYEAQ. CDR3 amino acids: CASSLPGGAGLLNEQFF.

This sequence joins TRBV20-1 and TRBJ1-1; the TCRdb call, TRBD1, lacks DNA for checking. Germline-derived CDR1 and CDR2 are DFQATT and SNEGSKA (reference sequence). CDR3 size: 13 residues. The CDR3 spells CSTGTAPNTEAFF.

The CDR3 region is CASSPLSFGREKLFF. The V and J genes are TRBV5-5 and TRBJ1-4; TCRdb's assignment of TRBD1 cannot be checked, as there is no DNA. Germline V lookup: CDR1 SGHKS, CDR2 YYEKEE (reference sequence). This CDR3 comprises 15 residues.

V is TRBV27 and J is TRBJ2-3; checking the TCRdb D call of TRBD2 is not possible without DNA. The CDR3 totals 14 residues. Germline V gene lookup returns CDR1 MNHEY and CDR2 SMNVEV (reference sequence). CDR3 loop: CASSFAGGRDTQYF.

This chain links TRBV7-9 with TRBJ2-3. The CDR3 is made up of 15 amino acids. Looked up from germline, CDR1 is SEHNR and CDR2 is FQNEAQ (reference sequence). CDR3 region: CASSLGQVTTDTQYF.

Here the CDR3 reads CASSPLAGTDTQYF. The gene calls are TRBV18 and TRBJ2-3; TCRdb returns TRBD2, unconfirmable since there is no DNA. Germline V gene data show CDR1 as KGHSH and CDR2 as LQKENI. The CDR3 runs 14 residues. Looking up the rest from reference TRBV18 and TRBJ2-3 gives the full variable domain: NAGVMQNPRHLVRRRGQEARLRCSPMKGHSHVYWYRQLPEEGLKFMVYLQKENIIDESGMPKERFSAEFPKEGPSILRIQQVVRGDSAAYFCASSPLAGTDTQYFGPGTRLTVL.

The chain uses TRBV28 and TRBJ1-5. Germline CDR1 reads MDHEN; CDR2 reads SYDVKM. The CDR3 loop spans 13 amino acids. The CDR3 spells CASSPQRNQPQHF.

The gene calls are TRBV7-9 and TRBJ2-3; TCRdb lists TRBD2, though no DNA is available to test this call. The length of the CDR3 is 17 residues. Germline V gene sequence: CDR1 SEHNR, CDR2 FQNEAQ (reference sequence). The CDR3 spells CASSLELAGGHTDTQYF.

The CDR3 loop is CASSVRGTGTYNEQFF. The V gene is TRBV9, the J gene TRBJ2-1; TCRdb proposes TRBD1, but this gene call is untestable without DNA. Germline loops: CDR1 SGDLS, CDR2 YYNGEE. This CDR3 is built from 16 residues. The full variable domain, in which reference TRBV9 and TRBJ2-1 provide the parts outside the CDR3, is DSGVTQTPKHLITATGQRVTLRCSPRSGDLSVYWYQQSLDQGLQFLIQYYNGEERAKGNILERFSAQQFPDLHSELNLSSLELGDSALYFCASSVRGTGTYNEQFFGPGTRLTVL.

The rearrangement joins TRBV2 to TRBJ2-7. Germline V gene sequence: CDR1 SNHLY, CDR2 FYNNEI. The CDR3 has 14 amino acids. The CDR3 region is CASSELGAPYEQYF.

The rearrangement links TRBV2 to TRBJ2-5; TCRdb's assignment of TRBD1 cannot be checked, as there is no DNA. The CDR3 covers 15 residues. Germline assignment: CDR1 SNHLY and CDR2 FYNNEI. CDR3 sequence: CASSDPGTFQETQYF.

This rearrangement joins TRBV27 to TRBJ1-4. Germline V gene data show CDR1 as MNHEY and CDR2 as SMNVEV (reference sequence). CDR3 length: 15 residues. CDR3 loop: CASSLKVGLGEKLFF.

This chain connects TRBV6-4 to TRBJ1-1; TCRdb reports TRBD1, a call that lacks DNA to check it against. Per germline, CDR1 MRHNA and CDR2 SNTAGT. The CDR3 is made up of 14 amino acids. CDR3 residues: CASPGGGSGTEAFF.